This entry lists 15 T cell receptor beta chains sequenced from one sample in a study of CD8+ T cells in alopecia areata. Isolated RNA was reverse transcribed into cDNA used as the sequencing template. The table came from immunoSEQ multiplex PCR; TCRdb's copy has only in-frame clones and leaves some out. Of 150,000 to 250,000 clones detected, roughly three fifths appear once; the ten largest clones hold about 3.5%. Stated treatment: oral pan-JAK inhibitor, 5-10 mg twice daily. The source was CD4+ T cells sorted from blood, collected at week 4, from a patient treated with tofacitinib. Receptors originate from a human donor with alopecia areata.

For the CDR3, the DNA is TGTGCCAGCCAGGGCCCGGTTCAGCCCCAGCATTTT. Its protein product is CASQGPVQPQHF. V gene TRBV28 combines with J gene TRBJ1-5; D possibly corresponds to TRBD1 (5 bases). Per the germline V gene, CDR1 is MDHEN and CDR2 is SYDVKM. This CDR3 spans 12 amino acids. V was cut by 8 bases and J by 6 bases, with 11 bases left in between.

The sample holds one count of this clone. This sequence joins TRBV6-5 and TRBJ2-5, with a tentative D call TRBD2 (5 bases). Germline values: CDR1 MNHEY, CDR2 SVGAGI. The V gene lost 6 bases and the J gene lost 5 bases, with 13 bases spanning the gap. This CDR3 is built from 13 residues. CDR3 sequence: CASSQTSLETQYF. Here the CDR3 DNA reads TGTGCCAGCAGCCAAACTAGTTTGGAGACCCAGTACTTC.

This chain connects TRBV9 to TRBJ2-1, with D possibly TRBD2 on 6 matching bases. The V gene lost 2 bases and the J gene lost 10 bases, with 16 bases spanning the gap. The germline gives CDR1 SGDLS, CDR2 YYNGEE. The CDR3 extends over 14 amino acids. The CDR3 DNA reads TGTGCCAGCAGCGTCACCTTCAATGGGGGGGAGCAGTTCTTC. As protein: CASSVTFNGGEQFF.

This sequence joins TRBV7-9 and TRBJ1-6; D is uncertain. The germline V and J ends were trimmed by 0 bases and 4 bases, with 7 bases remaining between them. The CDR3 consists of 15 residues. The germline V gene has CDR1 SEHNR and CDR2 FQNEAQ (reference sequence). CDR3 in amino acids: CASSLAGGYNSPLHF. The CDR3, as DNA: TGTGCCAGCAGCTTAGCCGGCGGATATAATTCACCCCTCCACTTT.

The table lists this clone with a count of one. The chain is built from TRBV30 and TRBJ1-2, with D tentatively TRBD1 (5 bases). Germline V lookup: CDR1 GTSNPN, CDR2 SVGIG (reference sequence). The CDR3 spans 12 residues. The CDR3, as DNA: TGTGCTTCCAGGGACGGCCCGTATGGCTACACCTTC. Its translation is CASRDGPYGYTF. Full variable domain (missing parts from reference TRBV30 and TRBJ1-2): SQTIHQWPATLVQPVGSPLSLECTVEGTSNPNLYWYRQAAGRGLQLLFYSVGIGQISSEVPQNLSASRPQDRQFILSSKKLLLSDSGFYLCASRDGPYGYTFGSGTRLTVV.

V usage is TRBV6-1 and J usage is TRBJ2-3; 8 bases align to TRBD2. This CDR3 region has 15 residues. CDR1 and CDR2 from the germline V gene are MNHNS and SASEGT. The V segment lost 4 bases and the J segment 5 bases; nucleotides outside the gene matches: 8. The CDR3 protein is CASSGVAGLGDTQYF. The CDR3 bases are TGTGCCAGCAGTGGGGTAGCGGGGCTTGGAGATACGCAGTATTTT.

The chain links TRBV5-1 to TRBJ1-2; D call uncertain. V lost 6 bases, J lost 2 bases, and 8 bases lay in between. The germline V gene encodes CDR1 SGHRS and CDR2 YFSETQ. The CDR3 is 12 residues long. CDR3 sequence: CASKGGNYGYTF. DNA of the CDR3: TGCGCCAGCAAGGGCGGAAACTATGGCTACACCTTC.

This clone was seen only a few times. The chain joins TRBV5-6 to TRBJ2-5, with D tentatively TRBD1 or TRBD2 (5 bases each). V was cut by 1 base and J by 6 bases, with 10 bases left in between. This CDR3 contains 13 residues. Germline assignment: CDR1 SGHDT and CDR2 YYEEEE. The CDR3 region has the DNA TGTGCCAGCAGCTTGCAGGGACGACAGACCCAGTACTTC. It yields the protein CASSLQGRQTQYF.

V and J are TRBV6-5 and TRBJ1-2, with D maybe TRBD1 (6 bases). Germline CDR1 and CDR2: MNHEY and SVGAGI. There are 15 residues in the CDR3. V lost 4 bases to trimming and J lost 7 bases, with 19 bases between them. CDR3 DNA sequence: TGTGCCAGCAGTTCCTGGTCAACAGGGAATAGTGGCTACACCTTC. Encoded protein: CASSSWSTGNSGYTF.

The chain links TRBV19 to TRBJ1-2, with no clear D. The V end was cut by 7 bases, the J end by 8 bases, with 17 bases between. Germline V CDR1 and CDR2: LNHDA, SQIVND (reference sequence). The CDR3 has 13 residues. Here the CDR3 reads CASTPDGLGGYTF. The CDR3 nucleotides read TGTGCCAGTACCCCGGACGGCCTAGGGGGCTACACCTTC. Looking up the rest from reference TRBV19 and TRBJ1-2 gives the full variable domain: DGGITQSPKYLFRKEGQNVTLSCEQNLNHDAMYWYRQDPGQGLRLIYYSQIVNDFQKGDIAEGYSVSREKKESFPLTVTSAQKNPTAFYLCASTPDGLGGYTFGSGTRLTVV.

The chain links TRBV15 to TRBJ2-5; TRBD1 is a possible D gene (5 bases). The CDR3 sequence is 14 residues long. Germline CDR1 LNHNV, CDR2 YYDKDF (reference sequence). Trimming left V 2 bases short and J 1 base short, with 8 bases between. The CDR3 region has the DNA TGTGCCACCAGCAGACAGGGAATCCAAGAGACCCAGTACTTC. Amino acids: CATSRQGIQETQYF.

The chain links TRBV2 to TRBJ2-1, with D perhaps matching TRBD1 (5 bases). Germline lookup yields CDR1 SNHLY and CDR2 FYNNEI. The V and J ends lost 1 base and 6 bases respectively, with 13 bases between them. The CDR3 sequence is 15 residues long. The CDR3 region is CASSEGGRAGNEQFF. The CDR3, as DNA: TGTGCCAGCAGTGAAGGAGGCAGGGCCGGCAATGAGCAGTTCTTC. Complete variable domain (other parts from reference TRBV2 and TRBJ2-1): EPEVTQTPSHQVTQMGQEVILRCVPISNHLYFYWYRQILGQKVEFLVSFYNNEISEKSEIFDDQFSVERPDGSNFTLKIRSTKLEDSAMYFCASSEGGRAGNEQFFGPGTRLTVL.

The rearrangement links TRBV29-1 to TRBJ1-1; D is possibly TRBD1 (5 bases). Trimming took off 5 bases at V and 3 bases at J, with 13 bases between the two ends. The CDR3 is 13 amino acids. CDR1 is SQVTM and CDR2 is ANQGSEA in the germline V gene. The CDR3 nucleotides are TGCAGCGTTCAAGTGGGGGGGGACACTGAAGCTTTCTTT. It yields the protein CSVQVGGDTEAFF.

This chain links TRBV5-6 with TRBJ1-5; D is perhaps TRBD1 (5 bases). The CDR3 is made up of 15 amino acids. The germline V and J ends were trimmed by 4 bases and 2 bases, with 13 bases remaining between them. Germline-derived CDR1 and CDR2 are SGHDT and YYEEEE. The CDR3 loop is CASSPRGIGNQPQHF. CDR3 DNA sequence: TGTGCCAGCAGCCCACGGGGGATAGGCAATCAGCCCCAGCATTTT. The full variable domain, with the rest looked up from reference TRBV5-6 and TRBJ1-5, is DAGVTQSPTHLIKTRGQQVTLRCSPKSGHDTVSWYQQALGQGPQFIFQYYEEEERQRGNFPDRFSGHQFPNYSSELNVNALLLGDSALYLCASSPRGIGNQPQHFGDGTRLSIL.

This clone was observed a single time. The chain links TRBV4-1 to TRBJ1-6, with 8 bases aligning to TRBD1. The CDR3 consists of 17 residues. Germline loops: CDR1 MGHRA, CDR2 YSYEKL. The junction had 5 bases not matched to a gene; V was cut back by 4 bases and J by 0 bases. CDR3 nucleotide sequence: TGCGCCAGCAGCCGGACCCAGGGGGCCTCCTATAATTCACCCCTCCACTTT. Encoded protein: CASSRTQGASYNSPLHF.